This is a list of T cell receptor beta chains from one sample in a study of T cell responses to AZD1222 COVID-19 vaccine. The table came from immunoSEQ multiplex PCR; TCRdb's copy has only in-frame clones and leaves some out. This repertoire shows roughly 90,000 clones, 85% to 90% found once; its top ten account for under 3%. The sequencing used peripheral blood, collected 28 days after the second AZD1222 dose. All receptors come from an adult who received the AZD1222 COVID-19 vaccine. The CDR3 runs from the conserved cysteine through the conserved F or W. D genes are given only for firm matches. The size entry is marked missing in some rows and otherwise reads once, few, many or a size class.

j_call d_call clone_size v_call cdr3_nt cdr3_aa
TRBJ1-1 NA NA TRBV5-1 TGCGCCAGCAGCCTCCAGACGGGGAACACTGAAGCTTTCTTT CASSLQTGNTEAFF
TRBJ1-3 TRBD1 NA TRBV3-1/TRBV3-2 TGTGCCAGCAGTGCTGGACAGGGCGGAAACACCATATATTTT CASSAGQGGNTIYF
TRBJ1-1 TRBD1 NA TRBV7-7 TGTGCTAGCAGCTTGGACAGGGGTACTGAAGCTTTCTTT CASSLDRGTEAFF
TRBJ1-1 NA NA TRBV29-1 TGCAGCGTTGAAGACAAGGGGGTGAACACTGAAGCTTTCTTT CSVEDKGVNTEAFF
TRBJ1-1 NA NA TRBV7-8 TGTGCCAGCAGACACGGGGGGGCGGACACTGAAGCTTTCTTT CASRHGGADTEAFF
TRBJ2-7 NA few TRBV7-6 TGTGCCAGCAGCTTACTAGCGAGTGTGGGAGAGCAGTACTTC CASSLLASVGEQYF
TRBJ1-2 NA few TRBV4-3 TGCGCCAGCAGCCAAGACGAGAGGACATATGGCTACACCTTC CASSQDERTYGYTF
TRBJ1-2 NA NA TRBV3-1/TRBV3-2 TGTGCCAGCAGCCACGGAGGGGTCGATGGCTACACCTTC CASSHGGVDGYTF
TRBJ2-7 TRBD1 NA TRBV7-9 TGTGCCAGCAGCTTAGAAGGGACAGGGTTGCGCTTC CASSLEGTGLRF
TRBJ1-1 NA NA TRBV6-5 TGTGCCAGCAGTTTCCTAGGCACTGAAGCTTTCTTT CASSFLGTEAFF
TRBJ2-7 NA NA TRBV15 TGTGCCACCAGCAGAGGAGGGGGAGGGCGGGGTGAGCAGTACTTC CATSRGGGGRGEQYF
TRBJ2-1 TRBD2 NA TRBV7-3 TGTGCCAGCAGCTCCGGGACTAGCGGAGGAAATGAGCAGTTCTTC CASSSGTSGGNEQFF
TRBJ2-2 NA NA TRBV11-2 TGTGCCAGCAGCTGGGGGCTCGGTTCCACCGGGGAGCTGTTTTTT CASSWGLGSTGELFF
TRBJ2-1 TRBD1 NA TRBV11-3 TGTGCCAGCAGCTTTGGACAGGGAGCAAGGCAGGAGCAGTTCTTC CASSFGQGARQEQFF
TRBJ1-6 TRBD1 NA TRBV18 TGTGCCAGCTCCCCCGACAGGGCAGTTTCACCCCTCCACTTT CASSPDRAVSPLHF
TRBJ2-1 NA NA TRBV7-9 TGTGCCAGCAGCCCCCTGGAAAGCTCCTACAATGAGCAGTTCTTC CASSPLESSYNEQFF
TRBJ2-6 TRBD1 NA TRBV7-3 TGTGCCAGCAGCAGACAGGGTGCCGGGGCCAACGTCCTGACTTTC CASSRQGAGANVLTF